This TCR beta chain comes out of a study of naive and memory T cell subsets. This clonotype has more than one count but fewer than ten. The beta constant-region primer was an equimolar mix of two oligonucleotides covering TRBC1 and TRBC2. Nested alpha and beta constant-region primers with the SP2 primer drove four PCR rounds on ligated cDNA. MiXCR, applied by TCRdb to the UMI-ligation and nested PCR reads, yields one record per CDR3 protein. The sample records under 150,000 distinct CDR3 sequences, about a sixth being singletons. After the first PCR, alpha and beta chain libraries were processed separately. Germline CDR1 is LNHDA and CDR2 is SQIVND (reference sequence). The CDR3 runs 14 residues. Trimming removed 5 bases from V and 8 bases from J, with 16 bases in between.

The sample comprised naive CD4+ T cells from blood. The receptor comes from a human donor in good health. The chain combines TRBV19 with TRBJ2-1; no firm D call. The CDR3 coding sequence is TGTGCCAGTAGTCCCTTCCTGCTGATCGATGAGCAGTTCTTC. It specifies CASSPFLLIDEQFF.